The sequence of this T cell receptor beta chain was determined in a study of shared clonotypes between healthy human individuals. For the study at large: For every donor, three CD4 naive, three CD4 memory, two CD8 naive and one CD8 memory plates were used.

V was shortened by 4 bases and J by 4 bases, with 16 bases between the two germline ends. Germline V lookup: CDR1 MNHEY, CDR2 SMNVEV (reference sequence). The CDR3 has 15 residues. Some clones are missing from TCRdb's copy, which holds only in-frame ones; the method was immunoSEQ multiplex PCR. This table holds about 2.1 million clones, roughly 95% found once. The naive CD8 subset, CD45RO-negative cells positively selected for CCR7, excluded terminally differentiated effector memory CD45RA+ cells. Nashville, Tennessee was home to all donors, who were Caucasian adults. The chain joins TRBV27 to TRBJ1-2, with D unresolved. This clonotype was obtained from a man aged 18 to 30 in good health. Some clones in this sample may be carry-over from other donors' samples. Sequencing input: naive CD8+ T cells from PBMCs. CDR3 loop: CASSSSVGRVYGYTF. The DNA for the CDR3 is TGTGCCAGCAGTTCCTCTGTAGGGCGGGTCTATGGCTACACCTTC.